Listed below are T cell receptor beta chains from one sample, sequenced in a study of T cell clones after liver transplantation. Generated by immunoSEQ multiplex PCR, the TCRdb table keeps only in-frame clones and is missing some. The sample holds 15,000 to 20,000 clones, 65% to 85% seen once. The sequences come from CD8+ T cells from blood, collected 48 to 50 months after liver transplant. These receptors were collected from a human patient who received a liver transplant. Part of the T cells may come from the graft donor. Both conserved end residues are part of each CDR3. The D gene is left open where the match is weak.

J	D	V	CDR3
TRBJ2-7	TRBD1	TRBV11-2	CASSLTDRAYEQYF
TRBJ1-1	NA	TRBV27	CASSFTGGTEAFF
TRBJ2-7	TRBD2	TRBV15	CATSRWTSADYEQYF
TRBJ2-1	NA	TRBV7-2	CAGTSLGGGAGQFF
TRBJ1-3	NA	TRBV7-9	CASNIESGGFGNTIYF
TRBJ2-1	NA	TRBV7-2	CASRSGGNEQFF
TRBJ2-1	TRBD2	TRBV7-2	CASSLRGGTVLPNEQFF
TRBJ2-7	TRBD2	TRBV11-3	CASSLGGGLNEQYF
TRBJ2-5	TRBD2	TRBV9	CASSLTSGGAVETQYF
TRBJ2-7	TRBD2	TRBV5-5	CASSPGTSGRKTYEQYF
TRBJ2-7	TRBD2	TRBV7-3	CASGSSGRADEQYF
TRBJ2-1	NA	TRBV10-2	CASSGSYNEQFF
TRBJ2-5	TRBD1	TRBV5-6	CASSPGQGSVQETQYF
TRBJ2-3	TRBD2	TRBV9	CASSAARLAGGVDTQYF
TRBJ1-2	TRBD1	TRBV6-6	CASSYDRTGWGYTF
TRBJ1-2	TRBD1	TRBV15	CATSRDQGVFLTF